The 5 T cell receptor beta chains in this list originate from one sample, sequenced in a study of CD8 T cell repertoires and HIV-1 epitope variants. What these receptors recognize is not known. Libraries were prepared by immunoSEQ multiplex PCR; TCRdb keeps only in-frame clonotypes and omits some of them. The sample records around 6,000 clones, around two thirds being singletons. Source material: cultured CD8+ T cells derived from PBMCs. These receptors all stem from a male donor with HIV.

This chain uses TRBV11-2 with TRBJ1-1; the D is unclear. The V end lost 1 base, the J end lost 0 bases, and 12 bases lay between the germline ends. CDR1 SGHAT and CDR2 FQNNGV come from the germline V gene. This CDR3 is 16 amino acids long. Here the CDR3 DNA reads TGTGCCAGCAGCTTAGCAAGTTTTGCGTTGAACACTGAAGCTTTCTTT. Translating it yields CASSLASFALNTEAFF.

This chain joins TRBV14 and TRBJ1-1, with D maybe TRBD1 (5 bases). V lost 0 bases, J lost 6 bases, and 14 bases lay in between. The length of the CDR3 is 15 residues. The germline CDR1 and CDR2 sequences are SGHDN and FVKESK. The CDR3 nucleotides are TGTGCCAGCAGCCAAGATTTGGGACTTAGTTCTGAAGCTTTCTTT. Its translation is CASSQDLGLSSEAFF.

V is TRBV19 and J is TRBJ2-1; the match to TRBD2 covers 7 bases. There are 15 residues in the CDR3. Germline-derived CDR1 and CDR2 are LNHDA and SQIVND (reference sequence). V trimming: 3 bases; J trimming: 0 bases; junction bases outside the gene matches: 2. The CDR3 reads CASSITGGSYNEQFF. In nucleotides, the CDR3 is TGTGCCAGTAGTATTACGGGAGGCTCCTACAATGAGCAGTTCTTC.

V usage is TRBV5-4 and J usage is TRBJ2-1; TRBD2 aligns across 8 bases. Unmatched junction bases numbered 7, after V lost 0 bases and J lost 8 bases. The CDR3 has 15 amino acids. Germline values: CDR1 SGHNT, CDR2 YYREEE (reference sequence). CDR3: CASSLDFGGAHEQFF. CDR3 DNA sequence: TGTGCCAGCAGCTTGGATTTCGGGGGGGCCCATGAGCAGTTCTTC.

The chain links TRBV29-1 to TRBJ1-2, with TRBD1 identical over 8 bases. The germline V gene has CDR1 SQVTM and CDR2 ANQGSEA. V trimming: 3 bases; J trimming: 4 bases; junction bases outside the gene matches: 4. The CDR3 has 13 amino acids. In DNA, the CDR3 is TGCAGCGTTGATGGACAGGGAATCTATGGCTACACCTTC. Translation gives CSVDGQGIYGYTF.